This TCR beta chain originates from a study of monozygotic twins with inflammatory bowel disease. cDNA was made in eight separate reactions per sample. Added by template switching were UMIs that each held a 6-nucleotide sample barcode. TCRdb reprocessed the 5' RACE reads and reports one entry per CDR3 protein, with no DNA. This sample's clone table lists about 150,000 distinct CDR3 sequences. The CDR3 runs 14 residues. The germline gives CDR1 SQVTM, CDR2 ANQGSEA. On this clonotype: Antigen specificity is unknown.

The study's findings and limits: Twins with IBD had fewer clonotypes in common with others than healthy twins, particularly during disease activity. Among twins, concordant and discordant pairs did not differ in repertoire similarity, possibly from limited power.

The sample was blood. The clonotype originates from a human donor with ulcerative colitis or Crohn's disease, or a healthy co-twin of an affected twin (not recorded which). The V and J genes are TRBV29-1 and TRBJ2-1; the TCRdb call, TRBD1, lacks DNA for checking. CDR3 sequence reads: CSSSTGGVGNEQFF.